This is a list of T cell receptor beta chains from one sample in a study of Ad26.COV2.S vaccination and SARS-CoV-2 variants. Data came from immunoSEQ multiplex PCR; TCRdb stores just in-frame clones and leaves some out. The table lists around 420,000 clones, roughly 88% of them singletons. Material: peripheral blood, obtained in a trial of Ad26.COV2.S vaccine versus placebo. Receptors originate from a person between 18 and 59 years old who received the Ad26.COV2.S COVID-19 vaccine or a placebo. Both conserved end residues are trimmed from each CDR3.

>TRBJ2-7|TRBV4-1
ASSQESPPGAYEQY
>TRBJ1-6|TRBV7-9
ASSLSGTDNSPLH
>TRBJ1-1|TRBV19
ASSAQGIEATEAF
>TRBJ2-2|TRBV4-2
ASSQGGVSRLF
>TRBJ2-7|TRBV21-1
ASSKENGYSYEQY
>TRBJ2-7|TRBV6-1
ASSPRLAGGGEQY
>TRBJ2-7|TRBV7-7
ASSLGTAGTYEQY
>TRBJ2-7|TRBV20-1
SAGQGRRQY
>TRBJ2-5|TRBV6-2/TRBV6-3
ASSYAGTFQETQY
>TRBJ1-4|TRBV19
ASSMRTANEKLF
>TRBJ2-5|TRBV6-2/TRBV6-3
ASSPQETQY
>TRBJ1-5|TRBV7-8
ASSWGGQGSNQPQH
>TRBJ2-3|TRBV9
ASSVGAPDTQY
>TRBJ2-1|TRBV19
ASSMPGQVQF
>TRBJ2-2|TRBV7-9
ASSLVSGELF
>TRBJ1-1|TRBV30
AWSVGRTSTEAF
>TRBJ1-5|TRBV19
ASSWGQGSRQPQH
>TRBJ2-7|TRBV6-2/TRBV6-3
ASSLTRGLGSGDEQY
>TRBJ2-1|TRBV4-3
ASSHPPRDEQF
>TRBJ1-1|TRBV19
ASSTRDRNTEAF
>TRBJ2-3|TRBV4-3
ASSQDSQGLDTQY
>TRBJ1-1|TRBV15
ATSRGQDGTLEAF
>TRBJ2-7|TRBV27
ASSLSGQGIYEQY
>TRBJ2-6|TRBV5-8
ASNPRGGANVLT
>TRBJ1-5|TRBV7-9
ASSREGASNQPQH
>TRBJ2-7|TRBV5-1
ASSPAGQGFAEQY
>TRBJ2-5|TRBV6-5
ASSYSREKETQY
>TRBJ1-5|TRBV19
ASSIRRDRTNQPQH
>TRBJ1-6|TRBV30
AWSRDRERGSPLH
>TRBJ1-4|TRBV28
ASSHRPGGTNEKLF
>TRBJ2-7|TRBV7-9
ASSLAGRGYEQY
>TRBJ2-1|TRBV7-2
ASSLGGGAFNEQF
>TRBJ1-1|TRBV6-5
ASRGVTEAF
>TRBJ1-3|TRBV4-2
ASSPNGGESGNTIY
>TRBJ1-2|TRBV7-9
ASSPSMLSKYGYT
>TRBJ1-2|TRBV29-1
SVEGGINYGYT
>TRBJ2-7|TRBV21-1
ASTPLGGGYEQY
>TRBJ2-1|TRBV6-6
ASSYLGGLEQF
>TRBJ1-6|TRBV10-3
AISGGYGVGYNSPLH
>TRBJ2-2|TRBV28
ASNKPRNTGELF
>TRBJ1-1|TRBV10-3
AIRSSGEAF
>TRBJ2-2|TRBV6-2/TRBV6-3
ASSYSPGRGILVNTGELF